This TCR beta chain originates from a study of radiation and T cells in renal cell carcinoma. For the study at large: Nephrectomy followed 15 Gy stereotactic body radiation by 4 weeks.

Indicated time point: baseline pretreatment blood. Treatment in this sample: 15 Gy SBRT to primary tumor, nephrectomy 4 weeks later. This clone came up once. The CDR3 is made up of 13 amino acids. Germline CDR1 is ENHRY and CDR2 is SYGVKD. Trimming pared 0 bases from V and 8 bases from J, leaving 10 bases between. The repertoire was sequenced with immunoSEQ multiplex PCR; TCRdb's copy has only in-frame clones and lacks some. The table includes 95,000 to 150,000 clones, roughly four fifths detected once. The J gene is TRBJ1-2, the V gene TRBV10-3; no clear D gene. This clonotype was obtained from a woman aged 60-70 years with renal cell carcinoma. Sequenced here: blood, sampled from a patient whose treatment included radiotherapy and nephrectomy. CDR3 in amino acids: CAISESGGRGYTF. As DNA, the CDR3 is TGTGCCATCAGTGAGTCAGGAGGGCGCGGCTACACCTTC.